In its sample, the clone carrying this TCR beta chain was seen a few times. Produced via immunoSEQ multiplex PCR; TCRdb's table is partial and in-frame only. The sample carries 300,000 to 400,000 clones, approximately 87% recorded once. It was during active infection that Seattle patients were enrolled and then longitudinally followed. The CDR3 totals 14 residues. V was cut by 3 bases and J by 2 bases, with 8 bases left in between. The V gene's germline CDR1 is KGHSH and CDR2 LQKENI. This sample stems from a study of blood T cell repertoires in COVID-19. The J gene is TRBJ2-1, the V gene TRBV18, with D unclear. This receptor was identified in a woman between 45 and 65 years old with COVID-19, enrolled during active disease. Sequences were obtained from peripheral blood. CDR3: CASSPSPTYNEQFF. CDR3 nucleotide sequence: TGTGCCAGCTCACCGAGCCCCACCTACAATGAGCAGTTCTTC.